The next 10 T cell receptor beta chains were all read from a single sample in a study of cytomegalovirus exposure and HLA in healthy donors. PCR involved 60 Vbeta and 13 Jbeta primers. Assay: immunoSEQ multiplex PCR; the TCRdb copy retains only in-frame clones and omits some. The sample has some 140,000 clones; approximately 71% are singletons. The sequenced material came from PBMCs. The source of these receptors is a man aged 30 to 39 in good health and CMV-seronegative.

This chain links TRBV2 with TRBJ2-5; D unclear. This CDR3 comprises 12 residues. V lost 6 bases and J lost 1, with 6 bases in between. The germline gives CDR1 SNHLY, CDR2 FYNNEI. CDR3 nucleotide sequence: TGTGCCAGCAGGTCTACCCAAGAGACCCAGTACTTC. Its translation: CASRSTQETQYF. Full variable domain (rest looked up from reference TRBV2 and TRBJ2-5): EPEVTQTPSHQVTQMGQEVILRCVPISNHLYFYWYRQILGQKVEFLVSFYNNEISEKSEIFDDQFSVERPDGSNFTLKIRSTKLEDSAMYFCASRSTQETQYFGPGTRLLVL.

The chain uses TRBV19 and TRBJ2-1, with 7 positions matching TRBD1. There are 13 residues in the CDR3. Germline CDR1 LNHDA, CDR2 SQIVND (reference sequence). CDR3 amino acids: CASGYQGGSEQFF. CDR3 nucleotides: TGTGCTAGTGGGTATCAAGGGGGCAGTGAGCAGTTCTTC.

The chain has TRBV10-3 and TRBJ2-7; 7 bases line up with TRBD2. There are 15 residues in the CDR3. CDR1 is ENHRY, CDR2 SYGVKD, per germline. Germline trimming cut 3 bases from V and 4 bases from J; bases unmatched to any gene: 9. The DNA for the CDR3 is TGTGCCATCAGTGACTCCGGGACTACACCGTACGAGCAGTACTTC. It yields the protein CAISDSGTTPYEQYF.

This chain connects TRBV5-4 to TRBJ2-3; 7 bases fit TRBD1. Trimming at V came to 3 bases and at J to 2 bases, leaving 9 bases not matched to a gene. CDR1 and CDR2 from the germline V gene are SGHNT and YYREEE (reference sequence). The CDR3 extends over 16 amino acids. The DNA of the CDR3 is TGTGCCAGCAGCTGGCTGGGACAGATACACACAGATACGCAGTATTTT. Protein: CASSWLGQIHTDTQYF.

The V gene is TRBV9, the J gene TRBJ2-3; 7 nucleotides line up with TRBD2. The CDR3 is made up of 15 amino acids. Germline assignment: CDR1 SGDLS and CDR2 YYNGEE. J gave up 2 bases and V 0 bases, and 3 bases lay outside the gene matches. CDR3 loop: CASSVGAGVTDTQYF. CDR3 nucleotides: TGTGCCAGCAGCGTAGGGGCGGGGGTCACAGATACGCAGTATTTT.

This rearrangement joins TRBV19 to TRBJ2-3; TRBD2 might be the D (5 bases). Trimming removed 1 base from V and 4 bases from J, with 15 bases in between. The CDR3 extends over 16 amino acids. CDR1 and CDR2 from the germline V gene are LNHDA and SQIVND (reference sequence). As DNA, the CDR3 is TGTGCCAGTAGTATAGGGCAACCAGGAGGTCCAGATACGCAGTATTTT. Its protein is CASSIGQPGGPDTQYF.

The chain carries TRBV15 and TRBJ2-1; 7 bases are shared with TRBD2. CDR1 is LNHNV and CDR2 is YYDKDF in the germline V gene (reference sequence). CDR3 length equals 14 residues. J gave up 8 bases and V 0 bases, and 4 bases lay outside the gene matches. The CDR3 loop is CATSRDRGSDEQFF. For the CDR3, the DNA is TGTGCCACCAGCAGAGATCGCGGGAGCGATGAGCAGTTCTTC.

The chain employs TRBV28 and TRBJ2-7; 9 bases line up with TRBD1. The CDR3 covers 15 residues. Trimming took 6 bases from V and 5 from J; bases not matched to a gene: 11. Germline CDR1 MDHEN, CDR2 SYDVKM. The CDR3 loop reads CASREAGTGRNEQYF. The CDR3 DNA sequence: TGTGCCAGCAGAGAGGCCGGGACAGGGCGGAACGAGCAGTACTTC.

This clone showed up just once. The chain links TRBV9 to TRBJ2-7, with D perhaps matching TRBD2 (6 bases). This CDR3 contains 14 residues. CDR1 is SGDLS, CDR2 YYNGEE, per germline. V dropped 0 bases and J dropped 2 bases, with 9 bases sitting between them. For the CDR3, the DNA is TGTGCCAGCAGCGTAGCGGGGGATACCTACGAGCAGTACTTC. Amino acids: CASSVAGDTYEQYF.

CDR3 in amino acids: CASSPRGSDEKLFF. CDR3 nucleotides: TGCGCCAGCAGCCCCCGAGGGAGTGATGAAAAACTGTTTTTT. This sequence joins TRBV5-1 and TRBJ1-4; D uncertain. The CDR3 has 14 amino acids. V was shortened by 4 bases and J by 6 bases, with 13 bases between the two germline ends. Germline assignment: CDR1 SGHRS and CDR2 YFSETQ.